The sequence of this TCR beta chain was determined in a study of prognosis after radiotherapy for stage I lung cancer. Genomic DNA provided the template from which TCR beta CDR3 was amplified by two-round multiplex PCR. Amplification during the initial PCR round employed primers specific to each TRBV and TRBJ gene. TCRdb redid the calling of the multiplex PCR reads with MiXCR, one entry per CDR3 protein. The profile shows about 28,000 distinct CDR3 sequences, around 45% of them singletons. This CDR3 region has 17 residues. The germline V and J ends were trimmed by 1 base and 6 bases, with 16 bases remaining between them. The germline CDR1 and CDR2 sequences are LGHDT and YNNKEL (reference sequence). This clonotype was detected ten times or more.

The source material was PBMCs, sampled before or after stereotactic body radiation therapy (not recorded which). The receptor was derived from a donor at least 50 years old with non-small cell lung cancer. The genes are TRBV3-1 and TRBJ1-6; perhaps TRBD1 as D (5 bases). CDR3 DNA: TGTGCCAGCAGCCAAGGTGGACACGGAGGAGTTAATTCACCCCTCCACTTT. Protein sequence: CASSQGGHGGVNSPLHF.